Below, 23 T cell receptor beta chains from the same sample are listed, as sequenced in a study of regulatory T cells in long-lasting Graves disease. Time point: persistent/refractory GD, antithyroid drugs over 5 years with positive TRAb. The authors made the TCR library using RNA they extracted from PBMCs. Combining iRepertoire HTBI primers with Arm-PCR of CDR3 regions, the authors built TCR beta libraries. Each CDR3 protein is one row after TCRdb ran MiXCR on the multiplex PCR reads. The sample gives about 460,000 distinct CDR3 sequences, roughly 22% of which show up once; less than 15% is in the top ten. This specimen consisted of peripheral blood mononuclear cells (PBMCs), obtained when the disease was refractory, from a patient treated with antithyroid drugs. All receptors derive from a female donor with Graves disease.

This clonotype was observed at least ten times. The chain combines TRBV2 with TRBJ1-1, with D perhaps TRBD1 (6 bases). The germline gives CDR1 SNHLY, CDR2 FYNNEI. The CDR3 covers 13 residues. Trimming stripped 3 bases from V and 4 bases from J, with 9 bases between. The CDR3 sequence is CASSDRGFTEAFF. The CDR3 DNA is TGTGCCAGCAGTGACAGGGGATTCACTGAAGCTTTCTTT.

This chain uses TRBV5-6 with TRBJ1-4; D not certain. The CDR3 is 14 amino acids. V lost 2 bases and J lost 0, with 5 bases in between. Per germline, CDR1 SGHDT and CDR2 YYEEEE. Here the CDR3 DNA reads TGTGCCAGCAGCTTTGGGACAACTAATGAAAAACTGTTTTTT. This sequence encodes CASSFGTTNEKLFF.

The CDR3 reads CSATSGGGPYEQYF. As DNA, the CDR3 is TGCAGTGCAACCTCGGGGGGGGGCCCCTACGAGCAGTACTTC. The chain has TRBV20-1 and TRBJ2-7; 8 nucleotides align to TRBD2. Trimming took 6 bases from V and 2 from J; bases not matched to a gene: 9. This CDR3 is 14 amino acids long. The V gene's germline CDR1 is DFQATT and CDR2 SNEGSKA (reference sequence).

In regard to this clonotype: This clone may be a read error of a much larger clone one base away. The rearrangement links TRBV12-3 or TRBV12-4 to TRBJ2-5, with D possibly called TRBD1 or TRBD2 (5 bases each). The DNA end is more similar to TRBJ2-7, so the J call may be wrong. The CDR3 spans 14 residues. The CDR3 DNA reads as TGTGCCAGCCGCCCAGGGACCTCGGGCCACGAGCAGTACTTC. It specifies CASRPGTSGHEQYF.

This clonotype has just a few counts. This chain connects TRBV7-2 to TRBJ1-2, with 9 bases fitting TRBD1. Per germline, CDR1 SGHTA and CDR2 FQGNSA. The CDR3 totals 13 residues. V was pared by 6 bases and J by 7 bases, with 6 bases of the junction left unmatched. DNA of the CDR3: TGTGCCAGCAGGATACAGGGGGCGGTTGGCTACACCTTC. Translation gives CASRIQGAVGYTF.

This clonotype was seen a few times. The chain carries TRBV11-2 and TRBJ2-1, with D perhaps matching TRBD2 (5 bases). The CDR3 sequence is 12 residues long. The V gene lost 3 bases and the J gene lost 9 bases, with 9 bases spanning the gap. The V gene's germline CDR1 is SGHAT and CDR2 FQNNGV. CDR3 region: CASSFTRGEQFF. The CDR3 DNA follows: TGTGCCAGCAGCTTTACCCGGGGTGAGCAGTTCTTC.

J is TRBJ1-2 and V is TRBV5-5; D is unresolved. This CDR3 is 12 amino acids long. Germline V gives CDR1 SGHKS, CDR2 YYEKEE (reference sequence). V was pared by 0 bases and J by 7 bases, with 7 bases between. CDR3: CASSLEYGGYTF. The DNA of the CDR3 is TGTGCCAGCAGCTTGGAGTACGGTGGCTACACCTTC.

The rearrangement joins TRBV5-1 to TRBJ2-5, with D perhaps TRBD1 (5 bases). The CDR3 sequence is 14 residues long. Trimming removed 5 bases at V and 4 bases at J, with 15 bases between. The germline V gene has CDR1 SGHRS and CDR2 YFSETQ. The CDR3 sequence: CASRGLQTAETQYF. In DNA, the CDR3 is TGCGCCAGCAGGGGGCTCCAGACGGCAGAGACCCAGTACTTC. The full variable domain, with the rest looked up from reference TRBV5-1 and TRBJ2-5, is KAGVTQTPRYLIKTRGQQVTLSCSPISGHRSVSWYQQTPGQGLQFLFEYFSETQRNKGNFPGRFSGRQFSNSRSEMNVSTLELGDSALYLCASRGLQTAETQYFGPGTRLLVL.

In its sample, this clonotype was seen many times. The rearrangement links TRBV7-9 to TRBJ2-5; D remains unclear. Trimming removed 8 bases from V and 5 bases from J, with 15 bases in between. CDR1 and CDR2 from the germline V gene are SEHNR and FQNEAQ (reference sequence). This CDR3 has 13 amino acids. The CDR3, as DNA: TGTGCCAGCGGCCTGGGTTCATGGGAGACCCAGTACTTC. This codes for CASGLGSWETQYF. Full variable domain (outside the CDR3, taken from reference TRBV7-9 and TRBJ2-5): DTGVSQNPRHKITKRGQNVTFRCDPISEHNRLYWYRQTLGQGPEFLTYFQNEAQLEKSRLLSDRFSAERPKGSFSTLEIQRTEQGDSAMYLCASGLGSWETQYFGPGTRLLVL.

This clonotype was counted only a few times. The chain is built from TRBV30 and TRBJ1-2, with a weak D call TRBD1 (6 bases). From germline, CDR1 is GTSNPN and CDR2 SVGIG (reference sequence). V dropped 2 bases and J dropped 4 bases, with 8 bases sitting between them. The CDR3 is 12 residues long. CDR3 region: CAWSLGGYGYTF. CDR3 in DNA: TGTGCCTGGAGTTTAGGGGGCTATGGCTACACCTTC.

This clonotype has only a few counts. This sequence joins TRBV19 and TRBJ1-1; D uncertain. Germline-derived CDR1 and CDR2 are LNHDA and SQIVND (reference sequence). The CDR3 has 11 residues. V was clipped by 7 bases and J by 2 bases, with 5 bases between them. CDR3 in DNA: TGTGCCAGTACGAAAAACACTGAAGCTTTCTTT. Amino acid sequence: CASTKNTEAFF.

This clonotype was picked up many times. In DNA form, the CDR3 reads TGTGCCAGCAGCGAGTCGGACAGGGGGGTTTCGGGCTACACCTTC. This translates into CASSESDRGVSGYTF. The chain links TRBV10-3 to TRBJ1-2; 10 nucleotides align to TRBD1. The CDR3 has 15 amino acids. Germline trimming cut 10 bases from V and 8 bases from J; bases unmatched to any gene: 16. Germline assignment: CDR1 ENHRY and CDR2 SYGVKD.

This clonotype has more than one count but fewer than ten. The chain couples TRBV10-3 to TRBJ1-5; 7 bases align to TRBD1. Germline V gene lookup returns CDR1 ENHRY and CDR2 SYGVKD. The CDR3 length is 13 residues. Unmatched junction bases numbered 5, after V lost 10 bases and J lost 2 bases. CDR3 sequence: CATSDRGNQPQHF. CDR3 bases: TGTGCCACCTCAGACAGGGGCAATCAGCCCCAGCATTTT.

The chain combines TRBV29-1 with TRBJ1-6, with D tentatively TRBD1 (5 bases). Trimming removed 6 bases at V and 9 bases at J, with 21 bases between. There are 15 residues in the CDR3. From germline, CDR1 is SQVTM and CDR2 ANQGSEA. The chain's CDR3 is CSVGEGYGSFSPLHF. DNA of the CDR3: TGCAGCGTGGGGGAGGGTTACGGGTCTTTTTCACCCCTCCACTTT.

The V call is TRBV28, the J call TRBJ2-3; 8 nucleotides align to TRBD1. The CDR3 contains 16 residues. The germline gives CDR1 MDHEN, CDR2 SYDVKM. The trim removed 3 bases at V and 3 bases at J, leaving 8 bases unmatched. CDR3: CASSFPQGARTDTQYF. CDR3 sequence (DNA): TGTGCCAGCAGTTTCCCTCAGGGGGCTAGGACAGATACGCAGTATTTT.

This clonotype was detected only a few times. One junction end does not reproduce the germline sequence, and a read error may be involved. This chain uses TRBV24-1 with TRBJ2-7; D gene uncertain. Germline assignment: CDR1 KGHDR and CDR2 SFDVKD. The CDR3 spans 13 residues. In DNA, the CDR3 is TGTGCCACCAGTGATTTGCAAGGCTACGAGCAATACTTC. Encoded protein: CATSDLQGYEQYF.

V is TRBV5-5 and J is TRBJ1-1, with D unclear. Germline values: CDR1 SGHKS, CDR2 YYEKEE (reference sequence). V was trimmed by 4 bases and J by 1 base, leaving 11 bases between them. CDR3 length: 14 residues. This CDR3 reads CASSIGRRNTEAFF. DNA for the CDR3: TGTGCCAGCAGCATCGGACGGAGGAACACTGAAGCTTTCTTT.

The V and J genes are TRBV3-1 and TRBJ2-5; TRBD2 agrees at 12 bases. The CDR3 sequence is 16 residues long. Germline V lookup: CDR1 LGHDT, CDR2 YNNKEL (reference sequence). V gave up 2 bases and J gave up 3 bases; unmatched junction bases: 4. The CDR3 bases are TGTGCCAGCAGCCAACATTCTAGCGGGGGGGAAGAGACCCAGTACTTC. Its protein is CASSQHSSGGEETQYF.

This clonotype has a count of ten or more. V and J are TRBV7-6 and TRBJ1-2; maybe TRBD1 (5 bases). V lost 2 bases to trimming and J lost 3 bases, with 10 bases between them. CDR3 length: 14 amino acids. Germline V lookup: CDR1 SGHVS, CDR2 FNYEAQ. CDR3 protein: CASSLRGRDYGYTF. In DNA, the CDR3 is TGTGCCAGCAGCTTAAGGGGCCGGGACTATGGCTACACCTTC.

J is TRBJ2-7 and V is TRBV6-2 or TRBV6-3, with D unresolved. Looked up from germline, CDR1 is MNHEY and CDR2 is SVGEGT. V lost 6 bases, J lost 3 bases, and 12 bases lay in between. CDR3 length: 13 amino acids. Here the CDR3 DNA reads TGTGCCAGCAGCTATTGGTTCAGCTACGAGCAGTACTTC. Amino acids: CASSYWFSYEQYF.

Many counts were recorded for this clonotype. This sequence joins TRBV15 and TRBJ1-4, with 9 bases identical to TRBD1. V gave up 5 bases and J gave up 7 bases; unmatched junction bases: 11. CDR3 size: 16 residues. The V gene's germline CDR1 is LNHNV and CDR2 YYDKDF (reference sequence). The CDR3 protein is CATSGHRGQSAEKLFF. The CDR3 nucleotides read TGTGCCACCAGCGGCCACAGGGGGCAATCCGCTGAAAAACTGTTTTTT.

This clonotype was seen many times. V gene TRBV30 combines with J gene TRBJ2-5, with D uncertain. There are 14 residues in the CDR3. The germline V gene encodes CDR1 GTSNPN and CDR2 SVGIG (reference sequence). The V end was cut by 0 bases, the J end by 5 bases, with 13 bases between. The CDR3 sequence is CAWSVTGSLETQYF. As DNA, the CDR3 is TGTGCCTGGAGTGTGACGGGCAGCTTGGAGACCCAGTACTTC.

V usage is TRBV30 and J usage is TRBJ1-2, with 7 bases aligning to TRBD1. The trim removed 3 bases at V and 4 bases at J, leaving 5 bases unmatched. CDR1 and CDR2 from the germline V gene are GTSNPN and SVGIG (reference sequence). The CDR3 runs to 13 residues. This chain's CDR3 is CAWSNNRGYGYTF. For the CDR3, the DNA is TGTGCCTGGAGCAACAACAGGGGCTATGGCTACACCTTC.